The present T cell receptor (beta chain) was sequenced within a study of shared clonotypes between healthy human individuals. Study results and caveats: In a handful of donors, approximately 5% of naive CD4 clonotypes appeared in common.

Using immunoSEQ multiplex PCR, the repertoire was profiled, and TCRdb retains in-frame clones only, with some absent. The data hold roughly 1,100,000 clones, with 75% observed a single time. On this clone itself: Its antigen is unknown.

The sequenced sample was memory CD4+ T cells sorted from blood. Subset denoted: CD45RA-negative fraction. The sequence derives from a man younger than 30 in good health.

The CDR3 sequence is CAGSRAGGEQYF. DNA of the CDR3: TGTGCCGGATCCCGGGCCGGTGGCGAGCAGTACTTC. The V gene is TRBV18, the J gene TRBJ2-7, with D uncertain. CDR3 length equals 12 residues. The V gene's germline CDR1 is KGHSH and CDR2 LQKENI. Trimming cost V 11 bases and J 6 bases, with 17 bases left between them.